What follows are 16 T cell receptor beta chains derived from one specimen sequenced in a study of cytomegalovirus exposure and HLA in healthy donors. The study ran its PCR with 60 Vbeta and 13 Jbeta primers. Profiling relied on immunoSEQ multiplex PCR, and the TCRdb table lists in-frame clones only, not all of them. The sample lists fewer than 250,000 clones; more than 75% were seen once. Sequencing used PBMCs. The origin of the receptors is a man aged 25-45 years in good health and CMV-seronegative.

This chain connects TRBV7-9 to TRBJ2-2; possibly TRBD1 for D (5 bases). Trimming removed 5 bases from V and 1 base from J, with 14 bases in between. CDR1 is SEHNR, CDR2 FQNEAQ, per germline (reference sequence). CDR3 length: 16 amino acids. CDR3 sequence: CASSPRGQWNTGELFF. CDR3 DNA sequence: TGTGCCAGCAGCCCAAGAGGACAATGGAACACCGGGGAGCTGTTTTTT.

The rearrangement joins TRBV11-2 to TRBJ2-3; TRBD2 matches at 13 bases. Looked up from germline, CDR1 is SGHAT and CDR2 is FQNNGV. Trimming at V came to 5 bases and at J to 3 bases, leaving 5 bases not matched to a gene. This CDR3 is 16 amino acids long. The CDR3 sequence is CASSMGLAGRTDTQYF. CDR3 coding DNA: TGTGCCAGCAGCATGGGACTAGCGGGACGAACAGATACGCAGTATTTT. The whole variable domain, filled in from reference TRBV11-2 and TRBJ2-3, reads EAGVAQSPRYKIIEKRQSVAFWCNPISGHATLYWYQQILGQGPKLLIQFQNNGVVDDSQLPKDRFSAERLKGVDSTLKIQPAKLEDSAVYLCASSMGLAGRTDTQYFGPGTRLTVL.

V is TRBV6-5 and J is TRBJ1-2; TRBD1 matches 9 bases. With 6 bases clipped from V and 10 bases from J, the junction kept 9 bases outside the gene matches. Germline V gene sequence: CDR1 MNHEY, CDR2 SVGAGI. This CDR3 is built from 13 residues. CDR3: CASRPGQGLDYTF. CDR3 DNA sequence: TGTGCCAGCAGGCCCGGACAGGGGCTTGACTACACCTTC.

The CDR3 region is CASSSGTGLYEQYF. In nucleotides, the CDR3 is TGTGCCAGCAGTTCCGGGACAGGGCTCTACGAGCAGTACTTC. The genes are TRBV11-3 and TRBJ2-7; 9 bases map to TRBD1. The CDR3 covers 14 residues. V lost 6 bases, J lost 3 bases, and 6 bases stayed unmatched. Germline loops: CDR1 SGHNT, CDR2 YENEEA.

The V call is TRBV9, the J call TRBJ2-2, with 8 positions matching TRBD1. Trimming removed 5 bases from V and 5 bases from J; junction bases left unmatched: 8. CDR1 SGDLS and CDR2 YYNGEE come from the germline V gene. CDR3 size: 15 residues. CDR3 coding DNA: TGTGCCAGCAGGACTACAGGGGGTGGGACCGGGGAGCTGTTTTTT. Its protein is CASRTTGGGTGELFF.

The chain is built from TRBV7-9 and TRBJ2-7; 9 nucleotides match TRBD1. CDR1 SEHNR and CDR2 FQNEAQ come from the germline V gene (reference sequence). V shed 5 bases, J shed 2 bases, and the junction held 7 bases outside the gene matches. The length of the CDR3 is 15 residues. The CDR3 DNA is TGTGCCAGCAGCCGAGGACAGGGGAGAACCTACGAGCAGTACTTC. Translated: CASSRGQGRTYEQYF.

As for this clone: The junction departs from the called germline gene at one end, perhaps through a read error. The J gene is TRBJ2-6, the V gene TRBV7-9; D is perhaps TRBD1 (5 bases). The germline gives CDR1 SEHNR, CDR2 FQNEAQ (reference sequence). This CDR3 contains 16 residues. The CDR3 region has the DNA TGTGCCAGCAGCGGTAGACAAACCTCTGGGGCCAACGGCCTGACTTTC. Amino acid sequence: CASSGRQTSGANGLTF.

The chain recombines TRBV6-1 with TRBJ2-3, with 9 bases matching TRBD2. The CDR3 runs 15 residues. V lost 3 bases, J lost 6 bases, and 7 bases stayed unmatched. Germline values: CDR1 MNHNS, CDR2 SASEGT. The CDR3 spells CASSEGLAGEDTQYF. The CDR3 DNA is TGTGCCAGCAGTGAGGGGTTAGCGGGGGAGGATACGCAGTATTTT.

The chain employs TRBV9 and TRBJ2-2, with a possible D match to TRBD2 (5 bases). The V and J ends lost 0 bases and 7 bases respectively, with 13 bases between them. CDR3 length: 15 residues. The germline CDR1 and CDR2 sequences are SGDLS and YYNGEE. The CDR3 here is CASSVGRVGNGELFF. The CDR3 DNA reads TGTGCCAGCAGCGTAGGGCGGGTCGGAAACGGGGAGCTGTTTTTT. Based on the CDR3 plus reference TRBV9 and TRBJ2-2, the full variable domain is DSGVTQTPKHLITATGQRVTLRCSPRSGDLSVYWYQQSLDQGLQFLIQYYNGEERAKGNILERFSAQQFPDLHSELNLSSLELGDSALYFCASSVGRVGNGELFFGEGSRLTVL.

V and J are TRBV6-1 and TRBJ1-4; D remains ambiguous. This CDR3 region has 14 residues. Trimming removed 8 bases from V and 8 bases from J, with 18 bases in between. The germline gives CDR1 MNHNS, CDR2 SASEGT. The CDR3 protein is CASGSVPRTEKLFF. The CDR3, as DNA: TGTGCCAGCGGCTCAGTGCCACGCACCGAAAAACTGTTTTTT.

In this sample, this clone turned up a few times. The sample has other DNA sequences that encode this CDR3 too. The genes are TRBV6-5 and TRBJ2-7; perhaps TRBD1 as D (6 bases). Germline values: CDR1 MNHEY, CDR2 SVGAGI. Trimming took off 5 bases at V and 0 bases at J, with 14 bases between the two ends. CDR3 size: 15 residues. CDR3 loop: CASSLSGHLSYEQYF. The CDR3 DNA is TGTGCCAGCAGTCTATCGGGACACCTCTCCTACGAGCAGTACTTC.

This chain links TRBV28 with TRBJ2-2; 7 nucleotides line up with TRBD1. The germline gives CDR1 MDHEN, CDR2 SYDVKM. The CDR3 covers 14 residues. The junction had 3 bases not matched to a gene; V was cut back by 2 bases and J by 6 bases. This chain's CDR3 is CASSLRQGSGELFF. In DNA form, the CDR3 reads TGTGCCAGCAGTTTACGACAGGGCTCCGGGGAGCTGTTTTTT.

This chain connects TRBV7-9 to TRBJ2-1; possibly TRBD1 for D (6 bases). Trimming pared 4 bases from V and 3 bases from J, leaving 7 bases between. From germline, CDR1 is SEHNR and CDR2 FQNEAQ (reference sequence). The length of the CDR3 is 13 residues. CDR3 loop: CASSWDNYNEQFF. DNA of the CDR3: TGTGCCAGCAGCTGGGACAACTACAATGAGCAGTTCTTC.

This clone was recorded only once. The chain has TRBV10-1 and TRBJ1-2, with D hard to call. V gave up 2 bases and J gave up 7 bases, with 14 bases separating them. Germline-derived CDR1 and CDR2 are WNHNN and SYGVQD (reference sequence). This CDR3 is 14 amino acids long. For the CDR3, the DNA is TGCGCCAGCAGTGAGAGTCGGTTAACGGGTGGCTACACCTTC. It translates to CASSESRLTGGYTF.

The gene calls are TRBV28 and TRBJ1-4; D is uncertain. CDR1 and CDR2 from the germline V gene are MDHEN and SYDVKM. The CDR3 totals 12 residues. V was clipped by 7 bases and J by 8 bases, with 11 bases between them. This chain's CDR3 is CASTTTREKLFF. The CDR3 DNA reads TGTGCCAGCACCACCACGAGGGAAAAACTGTTTTTT.

On this clone itself: A junction boundary mismatches the germline segment, possibly from a read error. This chain uses TRBV6-1 with TRBJ2-1, with 7 bases identical to TRBD1. Germline assignment: CDR1 MNHNS and CDR2 SASEGT. The CDR3 loop spans 15 amino acids. The CDR3 nucleotides read TGTGCCAGCAGTGAGGACAGGAGCTCCTACAATGGGCAGTTCTTC. Its protein product is CASSEDRSSYNGQFF.